Below, 30 T cell receptor beta chains from the same sample are listed, as sequenced in a study of blood T cell repertoires in COVID-19. Generated by immunoSEQ multiplex PCR, the TCRdb table keeps only in-frame clones and is missing some. The data contain 70,000 or so clones, 60% to 75% of them singletons. What was sequenced was peripheral blood. The source is a woman in her 70s with acute or convalescent COVID-19.

This sequence joins TRBV4-1 and TRBJ2-7; D might be TRBD2 (6 bases). V shed 3 bases and J shed 3 bases, with 9 bases lying between them. The CDR3 totals 13 residues. Germline V gene lookup returns CDR1 MGHRA and CDR2 YSYEKL. CDR3 protein: CASSQHGGYEQYF. As DNA, the CDR3 is TGCGCCAGCAGCCAGCACGGGGGCTACGAGCAGTACTTC.

This clone has only one observation. CDR3 nucleotide sequence: TGTGCCAGCACCAACACTCCTAGGAATTCACCCCTCCACTTT. Protein product: CASTNTPRNSPLHF. The genes are TRBV6-5 and TRBJ1-6, with D unresolved. This CDR3 is 14 amino acids long. Deletions cut 7 bases from V and 7 bases from J, with 14 bases between. Looked up from germline, CDR1 is MNHEY and CDR2 is SVGAGI.

The V and J genes are TRBV29-1 and TRBJ1-3; TRBD1 aligns across 10 bases. Germline CDR1 SQVTM, CDR2 ANQGSEA. This CDR3 region has 15 residues. V was clipped by 6 bases and J by 2 bases; unmatched bases: 7. The CDR3 sequence is CSVATDRGPGNTIYF. The CDR3 DNA reads as TGCAGCGTCGCTACTGACAGGGGGCCTGGAAACACCATATATTTT.

The chain has TRBV7-9 and TRBJ1-6; perhaps TRBD1 as D (6 bases). The CDR3 sequence is 17 residues long. Germline lookup yields CDR1 SEHNR and CDR2 FQNEAQ (reference sequence). V was shortened by 2 bases and J by 9 bases, with 20 bases between the two germline ends. The CDR3 here is CASSLTLGAGVASPLHF. CDR3 in DNA: TGTGCCAGCAGCTTAACCCTGGGGGCCGGGGTAGCTTCACCCCTCCACTTT.

The chain couples TRBV2 to TRBJ2-3, with TRBD1 as a possible D gene (5 bases). The germline V and J ends were trimmed by 1 base and 2 bases, with 10 bases remaining between them. The CDR3 is made up of 15 amino acids. CDR1 SNHLY and CDR2 FYNNEI come from the germline V gene. CDR3 in amino acids: CASSEEGRTTDTQYF. The DNA for the CDR3 is TGTGCCAGCAGTGAAGAGGGGCGGACCACAGATACGCAGTATTTT.

The rearrangement uses TRBV6-5 and TRBJ1-2, with 8 bases matching TRBD1. Germline V gene data show CDR1 as MNHEY and CDR2 as SVGAGI. The J segment lost 2 bases and the V segment lost 0 bases, leaving 2 bases of the junction unmatched. This CDR3 has 15 residues. The CDR3 is CASSYSRTGNYGYTF. The CDR3 DNA is TGTGCCAGCAGTTACTCACGGACAGGGAACTATGGCTACACCTTC.

V usage is TRBV29-1 and J usage is TRBJ1-4; D perhaps matches TRBD1 (5 bases). The CDR3 contains 13 residues. Germline V gives CDR1 SQVTM, CDR2 ANQGSEA. The ends were cut back, 6 bases at V and 7 bases at J, with 15 bases in the middle. The CDR3 DNA is TGCAGCGTGTTGCAGGGTCGTGGTGAAAAACTGTTTTTT. Translating it yields CSVLQGRGEKLFF.

J is TRBJ1-2 and V is TRBV11-2; 9 positions match TRBD1. Germline trimming cut 2 bases from V and 4 bases from J; bases unmatched to any gene: 5. The CDR3 sequence is 15 residues long. Per the germline V gene, CDR1 is SGHAT and CDR2 is FQNNGV. For the CDR3, the DNA is TGTGCCAGCAGCTTACCCGGGACAGGGTTCTATGGCTACACCTTC. This codes for CASSLPGTGFYGYTF. Together with reference TRBV11-2 and TRBJ1-2, the CDR3 gives the full variable domain: EAGVAQSPRYKIIEKRQSVAFWCNPISGHATLYWYQQILGQGPKLLIQFQNNGVVDDSQLPKDRFSAERLKGVDSTLKIQPAKLEDSAVYLCASSLPGTGFYGYTFGSGTRLTVV.

The J gene is TRBJ1-1, the V gene TRBV7-2; possible D gene TRBD1, 6 bases. Trimming shortened V by 5 bases and J by 1 base, and 17 bases separated the two germline ends. Germline V gene sequence: CDR1 SGHTA, CDR2 FQGNSA. The CDR3 runs 16 residues. CDR3 residues: CASSLSRTVTNTEAFF. Here the CDR3 DNA reads TGTGCCAGCAGCCTATCCCGGACAGTAACGAACACTGAAGCTTTCTTT.

This sequence joins TRBV30 and TRBJ1-1, with D perhaps TRBD1 (6 bases). This CDR3 comprises 12 residues. The V end was cut by 5 bases, the J end by 2 bases, with 9 bases between. The germline V gene has CDR1 GTSNPN and CDR2 SVGIG (reference sequence). CDR3 DNA sequence: TGTGCCTGGGCCAGGGGAAACACTGAAGCTTTCTTT. Protein: CAWARGNTEAFF.

The chain couples TRBV28 to TRBJ1-2, with a possible D match to TRBD1 (6 bases). CDR1 is MDHEN and CDR2 is SYDVKM in the germline V gene. CDR3 size: 15 residues. The ends were cut back, 6 bases at V and 4 bases at J, with 18 bases in the middle. The CDR3 DNA is TGTGCCAGCAGCCCTTCAGGGGAATTCAGCTATGGCTACACCTTC. Translating it yields CASSPSGEFSYGYTF.

This clone was detected only once. J is TRBJ2-7 and V is TRBV18; 11 positions match TRBD2. CDR1 KGHSH and CDR2 LQKENI come from the germline V gene. The junction had 2 bases not matched to a gene; V was cut back by 0 bases and J by 4 bases. This CDR3 region has 15 residues. CDR3 sequence (DNA): TGTGCCAGCTCACCACCCGGGACTAGCGGATACGAGCAGTACTTC. It specifies CASSPPGTSGYEQYF.

The chain joins TRBV29-1 to TRBJ2-1, with a weak D call TRBD2 (8 bases). The CDR3 runs 14 residues. From germline, CDR1 is SQVTM and CDR2 ANQGSEA. Trimming removed 5 bases at V and 9 bases at J, with 20 bases between. CDR3 coding DNA: TGCAGCGTTTTAGGACAGGTCGGGGGGGGTGAGCAGTTCTTC. It yields the protein CSVLGQVGGGEQFF.

The gene calls are TRBV25-1 and TRBJ1-4; 9 positions match TRBD1. J gave up 8 bases and V 4 bases, and 8 bases lay outside the gene matches. The germline V gene encodes CDR1 MGHDK and CDR2 SYGVNS. The CDR3 runs to 15 residues. This CDR3 is CASSGGTGGWEKLFF. CDR3 nucleotides: TGTGCCAGCAGTGGGGGTACAGGGGGCTGGGAAAAACTGTTTTTT.

The CDR3 nucleotides read TGTGCCAGCAGCCCAGGGGGGAAAGGGGGCGCGAATGGCTACACCTTC. Translation gives CASSPGGKGGANGYTF. This chain links TRBV5-4 with TRBJ1-2, with 7 bases that match TRBD1. The CDR3 contains 16 residues. Germline loops: CDR1 SGHNT, CDR2 YYREEE (reference sequence). The V segment lost 4 bases and the J segment 6 bases; nucleotides outside the gene matches: 15.

V is TRBV7-2 and J is TRBJ2-5; 14 nucleotides align to TRBD2. V dropped 4 bases and J dropped 5; count of bases not matched to a gene: 6. The CDR3 extends over 16 amino acids. Germline CDR1 reads SGHTA; CDR2 reads FQGNSA. CDR3 in DNA: TGTGCCAGCAGCTCGCCGGGACTAGCGGGAGTGGAGACCCAGTACTTC. The encoded protein is CASSSPGLAGVETQYF.

V gene TRBV6-5 combines with J gene TRBJ1-4, with D perhaps matching TRBD1 (5 bases). Per the germline V gene, CDR1 is MNHEY and CDR2 is SVGAGI. Trimming took 6 bases from V and 12 from J, leaving 20 bases between them. The CDR3 sequence is 14 residues long. CDR3 protein: CASRPNRIKEELFF. CDR3 DNA sequence: TGTGCCAGCAGACCTAACAGGATAAAGGAAGAACTGTTTTTT.

The V and J genes are TRBV19 and TRBJ1-2; the match to TRBD1 covers 10 bases. Germline V gene sequence: CDR1 LNHDA, CDR2 SQIVND (reference sequence). This CDR3 contains 15 residues. With V trimmed by 6 bases and J by 4 bases, 8 bases remained unmatched. The CDR3 spells CASRKDRGSSYGYTF. The CDR3 DNA is TGTGCCAGTAGGAAGGACAGGGGGTCGTCCTATGGCTACACCTTC.

The rearrangement uses TRBV5-1 and TRBJ1-2; D is unresolved. Germline-derived CDR1 and CDR2 are SGHRS and YFSETQ. CDR3 length equals 15 residues. Trimming pared 0 bases from V and 8 bases from J, leaving 17 bases between. The CDR3 DNA reads TGCGCCAGCAGCTTGGACGGCAGGAGCTCGGGGGGCTACACCTTC. This encodes CASSLDGRSSGGYTF.

The chain recombines TRBV21-1 with TRBJ2-7; the table's D gene call, TRBD1, was not cross checked with the DNA. TRBV21-1 is shown as a pseudogene. The length of the CDR3 is 15 residues. In DNA, the CDR3 is TGTGCCAGCATCTCTAAGGGACAATTCACCTACGAGCAGTACTTC. Protein sequence: CASISKGQFTYEQYF.

In its sample, this clone was seen once. The J gene is TRBJ1-3, the V gene TRBV30; the match to TRBD1 covers 9 bases. Germline V gives CDR1 GTSNPN, CDR2 SVGIG (reference sequence). With V trimmed by 0 bases and J by 3 bases, 6 bases remained unmatched. The length of the CDR3 is 16 residues. The chain's CDR3 is CAWSVTTGGVGNTIYF. The CDR3 DNA follows: TGTGCCTGGAGTGTTACGACAGGGGGTGTTGGAAACACCATATATTTT.

The V gene is TRBV19, the J gene TRBJ2-4, with TRBD2 matching 11 bases. V gave up 0 bases and J gave up 3 bases; unmatched junction bases: 4. Germline V gene data show CDR1 as LNHDA and CDR2 as SQIVND (reference sequence). This CDR3 comprises 17 residues. CDR3 sequence (DNA): TGTGCCAGTAGTATAGAGCTAGCGGGGGGATTCAAAAACATTCAGTACTTC. Translated: CASSIELAGGFKNIQYF.

This clone showed up just a few times. The rearrangement uses TRBV6-5 and TRBJ1-6, with 7 nucleotides matching TRBD1. The germline gives CDR1 MNHEY, CDR2 SVGAGI. J was trimmed by 7 bases and V by 7 bases; bases with no gene match: 7. The CDR3 contains 14 residues. CDR3 region: CASKSRDRNSPLHF. CDR3 nucleotide sequence: TGTGCCAGCAAGAGCCGGGACAGAAATTCACCCCTCCACTTT.

V gene TRBV12-5 combines with J gene TRBJ1-6; tentatively, D is TRBD1 (5 bases). Germline V gene sequence: CDR1 LGHNT, CDR2 FRNRAP. There are 21 residues in the CDR3. Trimming took 2 bases from V and 0 from J, leaving 23 bases between them. CDR3 nucleotide sequence: TGTGCTAGTGGTTTGATAGACAGAGCTGGACTACAGAGCTCCTATAATTCACCCCTCCACTTT. Translation: CASGLIDRAGLQSSYNSPLHF.

There are a few counts of this clone. The chain is built from TRBV19 and TRBJ1-2; 7 nucleotides agree with TRBD1. V lost 4 bases to trimming and J lost 6 bases; unmatched junction nucleotides: 11. CDR1 LNHDA and CDR2 SQIVND come from the germline V gene (reference sequence). The CDR3 loop spans 15 amino acids. The CDR3 DNA reads TGTGCCAGTAGTAGGGGACAGAATCGTTTGGATGGCTACACCTTC. Translating gives CASSRGQNRLDGYTF.

The V call is TRBV5-1, the J call TRBJ2-5, with D perhaps TRBD2 (6 bases). This CDR3 is 18 amino acids long. Germline values: CDR1 SGHRS, CDR2 YFSETQ. Trimming stripped 1 base from V and 9 bases from J, with 28 bases between. The DNA of the CDR3 is TGCGCCAGCAGCTTGACCCCGGGGGACCGAGAGGTTCGCGGGGCCCAGTACTTC. Residues: CASSLTPGDREVRGAQYF.

This chain uses TRBV7-3 with TRBJ2-3, with 11 bases identical to TRBD2. Per germline, CDR1 SGHTA and CDR2 FQGTGA. The CDR3 has 16 amino acids. The J segment lost 4 bases and the V segment lost 4 bases, leaving 7 bases of the junction unmatched. In DNA, the CDR3 is TGTGCCAGCAGCTCACAGGCACTAGCGGGAGCAGATACGCAGTATTTT. Translated, it gives CASSSQALAGADTQYF.

This clone has only one observation. The chain links TRBV27 to TRBJ1-2; no firm D call. The CDR3 runs to 17 residues. CDR1 and CDR2 from the germline V gene are MNHEY and SMNVEV (reference sequence). Trimming shortened V by 3 bases and J by 2 bases, and 19 bases separated the two germline ends. CDR3 DNA sequence: TGTGCCAGCAGTTTTTCTGCGGGAGGAGGGTTAAACTATGGCTACACCTTC. It yields the protein CASSFSAGGGLNYGYTF.

V usage is TRBV29-1 and J usage is TRBJ1-1; 8 positions agree with TRBD1. CDR3 size: 14 residues. The germline V gene has CDR1 SQVTM and CDR2 ANQGSEA. The trim removed 4 bases at V and 4 bases at J, leaving 8 bases unmatched. The CDR3 DNA reads as TGCAGCGTTGCACAGGGGGTACATAGCACTGAAGCTTTCTTT. The encoded protein is CSVAQGVHSTEAFF.

This chain links TRBV5-1 with TRBJ1-1; 9 bases line up with TRBD1. Per germline, CDR1 SGHRS and CDR2 YFSETQ. The CDR3 is made up of 15 amino acids. V was pared by 4 bases and J by 3 bases, with 7 bases of the junction left unmatched. The CDR3 region is CASSIGTGTYTEAFF. The CDR3 DNA sequence: TGCGCCAGCAGCATCGGGACAGGGACTTACACTGAAGCTTTCTTT. Combining the CDR3 with reference TRBV5-1 and TRBJ1-1 gives the whole variable domain KAGVTQTPRYLIKTRGQQVTLSCSPISGHRSVSWYQQTPGQGLQFLFEYFSETQRNKGNFPGRFSGRQFSNSRSEMNVSTLELGDSALYLCASSIGTGTYTEAFFGQGTRLTVV.